This T cell receptor (beta chain) is drawn from a study of regulatory T cells in long-lasting Graves disease. CDR1 SGHRS and CDR2 YFSETQ come from the germline V gene. The CDR3 length is 15 residues. J gave up 5 bases and V 4 bases, and 8 bases lay outside the gene matches. Notes on this clonotype: Its matching antigen is unknown.

General study results and limits: Persistent patients had a count of shared public clonotypes (more than 2,500) that exceeded that of new patients (almost 1,000). The researchers studied only peripheral blood, not thyroid tissue. Lower TCR diversity characterized persistent Graves' patients relative to newly diagnosed patients.

Arm-PCR of CDR3 regions with iRepertoire HTBI primers generated TCR beta libraries. TCRdb re-analysed the multiplex PCR reads in MiXCR, keeping a single row per CDR3 protein. In the table there are hundreds of thousands of distinct CDR3 sequences, 15% to 20% of which are singletons. Time point meaning: newly diagnosed GD, antithyroid drugs for less than 3 months. Extracted PBMC RNA gave rise to the TCR library. These data were likewise used in another study, on T cells in Graves' hyperthyroidism and ophthalmopathy. From that study: Patients were excluded because of uncontrolled infection, other autoimmune disease, pregnancy or lactation.

The sample consisted of peripheral blood mononuclear cells (PBMCs), taken at new diagnosis, from a patient treated with antithyroid drugs. V usage is TRBV5-1 and J usage is TRBJ2-1; 8 bases are shared with TRBD2. The receptor was derived from a woman aged 25 to 39 with Graves disease. The CDR3 region is CASSLGLALHNEQFF. The CDR3 coding sequence is TGCGCCAGCAGCCTAGGACTAGCTCTCCACAATGAGCAGTTCTTC.